What follows is one T cell receptor beta chain and its context. Antigen specificity is unknown. The sample is drawn from a study of T cell responses to AZD1222 COVID-19 vaccine. General observations from the study: The donors showed a predominance of white British ancestry and of females, with possible underestimation of clonal diversity. Spike-specific TCR breadth rose after two AZD1222 doses, and depth rose as well. At baseline, just a handful of AZD1222 recipients tested seropositive. Nearly half of spike-specific TCRs reportedly target unmutated variant regions.

Clones were read by immunoSEQ multiplex PCR, and TCRdb kept only the in-frame ones, dropping some. The top ten clones hold around 5.5% of a sample with 120,000 to 150,000 clones, about 90% of them seen once. V lost 5 bases to trimming and J lost 0 bases; unmatched junction nucleotides: 6. The CDR3 is 19 amino acids. Looked up from germline, CDR1 is SGHTA and CDR2 is FQGNSA. The TCR was taken from an adult in good health. The V call is TRBV7-2, the J call TRBJ2-6; 14 positions match TRBD2. The source material was peripheral blood, sampled on day 0 of AZD1222 vaccination. CDR3 sequence reads: CASSPGLAGAISGANVLTF. The CDR3 bases are TGTGCCAGCAGCCCGGGACTAGCGGGGGCGATCTCTGGGGCCAACGTCCTGACTTTC.